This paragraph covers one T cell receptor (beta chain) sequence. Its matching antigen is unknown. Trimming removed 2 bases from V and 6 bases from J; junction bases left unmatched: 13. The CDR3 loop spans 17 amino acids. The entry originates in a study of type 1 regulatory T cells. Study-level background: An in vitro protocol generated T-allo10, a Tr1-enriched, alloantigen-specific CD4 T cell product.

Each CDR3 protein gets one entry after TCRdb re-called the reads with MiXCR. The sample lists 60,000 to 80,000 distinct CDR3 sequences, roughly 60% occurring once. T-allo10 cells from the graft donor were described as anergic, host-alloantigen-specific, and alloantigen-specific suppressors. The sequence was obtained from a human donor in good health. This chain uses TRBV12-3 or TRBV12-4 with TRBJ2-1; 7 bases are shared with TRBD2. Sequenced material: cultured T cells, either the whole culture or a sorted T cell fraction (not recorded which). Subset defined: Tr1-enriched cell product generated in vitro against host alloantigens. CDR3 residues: CASSLRNYAGESNEQFF. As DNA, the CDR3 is TGTGCCAGCAGTTTACGAAACTACGCGGGAGAATCCAATGAGCAGTTCTTC.